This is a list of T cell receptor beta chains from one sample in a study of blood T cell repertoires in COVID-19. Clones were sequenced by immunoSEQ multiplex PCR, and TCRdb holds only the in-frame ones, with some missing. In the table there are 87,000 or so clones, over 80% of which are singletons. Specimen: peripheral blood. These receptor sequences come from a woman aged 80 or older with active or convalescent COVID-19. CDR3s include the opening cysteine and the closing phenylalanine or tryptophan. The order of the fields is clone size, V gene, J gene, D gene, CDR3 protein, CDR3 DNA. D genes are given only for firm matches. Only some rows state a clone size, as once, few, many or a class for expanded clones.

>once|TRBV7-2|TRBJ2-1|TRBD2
CASSTEGLAGGLTKFF
TGTGCCAGCAGTACAGAGGGACTAGCGGGGGGGCTTACAAAGTTCTTC
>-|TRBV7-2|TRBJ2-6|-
CASSQMRVAGANVLTF
TGTGCCAGCAGCCAGATGAGGGTGGCTGGGGCCAACGTCCTGACTTTC
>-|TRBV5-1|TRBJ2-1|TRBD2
CATQSAGGPGYEQFF
TGCGCCACCCAATCAGCGGGAGGGCCCGGGTATGAGCAGTTCTTC
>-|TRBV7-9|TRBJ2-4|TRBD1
CASSSTGGGKNIQYF
TGTGCCAGCAGCTCAACAGGGGGAGGCAAAAACATTCAGTACTTC
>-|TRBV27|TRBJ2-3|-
CASSSRGAPELADTQYF
TGTGCCAGCAGTTCCAGGGGGGCTCCGGAGTTAGCAGATACGCAGTATTTT
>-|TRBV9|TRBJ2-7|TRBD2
CASSASGRGEHYEQYF
TGTGCCAGCAGCGCCTCTGGTCGGGGGGAGCACTACGAGCAGTACTTC
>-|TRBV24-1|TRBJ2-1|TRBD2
CATSDPTSGRALSYNEQFF
TGTGCCACCAGTGACCCGACTAGCGGGAGGGCCCTATCCTACAATGAGCAGTTCTTC
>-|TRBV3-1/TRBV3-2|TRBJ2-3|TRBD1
CASSQAGQGTQYF
TGTGCCAGCAGCCAAGCGGGACAGGGGACGCAGTATTTT
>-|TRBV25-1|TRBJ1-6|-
CASSDWRNSPLHF
TGTGCCAGCAGTGATTGGCGGAATTCACCCCTCCACTTT
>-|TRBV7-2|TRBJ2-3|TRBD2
CASSLGLAGGTDTQYF
TGTGCCAGCAGCTTAGGGCTAGCGGGGGGCACAGATACGCAGTATTTT
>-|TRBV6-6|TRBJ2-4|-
CASRPQEFLAKNIQYF
TGTGCCAGCAGACCACAGGAATTTTTAGCCAAAAACATTCAGTACTTC
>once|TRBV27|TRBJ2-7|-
CASSLYSGVYEQYF
TGTGCCAGCAGTTTATACTCGGGGGTATACGAGCAGTACTTC
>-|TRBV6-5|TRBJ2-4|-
CASSSDRSVNIQYF
TGTGCCAGCAGTTCCGACAGGAGCGTGAACATTCAGTACTTC
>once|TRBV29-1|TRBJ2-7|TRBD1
CSVTQRNSGQGGYEQYF
TGCAGCGTTACCCAGCGCAACTCGGGACAGGGGGGGTACGAGCAGTACTTC
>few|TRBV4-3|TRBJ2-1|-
CASSQGSLTRDQFF
TGCGCCAGCAGCCAAGGAAGCTTGACTAGAGATCAGTTCTTC
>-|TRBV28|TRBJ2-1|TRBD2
CARGGGSYNEQFF
TGTGCCAGGGGCGGGGGCTCCTACAATGAGCAGTTCTTC
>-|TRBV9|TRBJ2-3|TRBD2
CASSVGQGYTSGSPDTQYF
TGTGCCAGCAGCGTAGGCCAGGGGTATACTAGCGGGAGTCCAGATACGCAGTATTTT
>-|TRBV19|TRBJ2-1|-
CASSIRTSRNEQFF
TGTGCCAGTAGTATCAGAACTTCGCGGAATGAGCAGTTCTTC
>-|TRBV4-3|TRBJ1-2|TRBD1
CASSPTGGSVYGYTF
TGCGCCAGCAGCCCAACAGGGGGGTCAGTCTATGGCTACACCTTC
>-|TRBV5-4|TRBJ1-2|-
CASSWKGGGYGYTF
TGTGCCAGCAGCTGGAAAGGGGGGGGCTATGGCTACACCTTC
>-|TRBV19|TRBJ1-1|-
CASTSQENTEAFF
TGTGCCAGTACCTCACAGGAGAACACTGAAGCTTTCTTT
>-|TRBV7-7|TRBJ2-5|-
CASSLAVQETQYF
TGTGCTAGCAGCTTAGCCGTCCAAGAGACCCAGTACTTC
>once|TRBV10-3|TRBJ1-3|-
CAIQMGGHGNTIYF
TGTGCCATCCAGATGGGAGGGCATGGAAACACCATATATTTT
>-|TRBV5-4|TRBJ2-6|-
CASTGWGVAGANVLTF
TGTGCCAGCACTGGCTGGGGGGTGGCTGGGGCCAACGTCCTGACTTTC
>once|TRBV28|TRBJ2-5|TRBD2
CASTSGGREETQYF
TGTGCCAGCACTTCGGGAGGGCGGGAAGAGACCCAGTACTTC
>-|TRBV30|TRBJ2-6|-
CAWSRGLGANVLTF
TGTGCCTGGAGTAGAGGGCTAGGGGCCAACGTCCTGACTTTC
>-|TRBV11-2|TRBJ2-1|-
CASSFDGYAPMGRFF
TGTGCCAGCAGCTTTGACGGTTACGCTCCCATGGGGCGGTTCTTC
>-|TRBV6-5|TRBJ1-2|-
CASSARAGVDYGYTF
TGTGCCAGCAGCGCCAGGGCAGGGGTAGACTATGGCTACACCTTC
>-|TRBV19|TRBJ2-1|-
CASSIGVSWNEQFF
TGTGCCAGTAGTATCGGGGTGTCGTGGAATGAGCAGTTCTTC
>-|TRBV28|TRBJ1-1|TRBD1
CASSFPGGQNTEAFF
TGTGCCAGCAGTTTCCCAGGGGGGCAGAACACTGAAGCTTTCTTT
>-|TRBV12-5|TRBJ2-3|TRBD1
CASGWGQGSTDTQYF
TGTGCTAGTGGTTGGGGACAGGGGAGCACAGATACGCAGTATTTT
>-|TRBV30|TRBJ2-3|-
CAWSELSDTQYF
TGTGCCTGGTCTGAGCTTTCAGATACGCAGTATTTT
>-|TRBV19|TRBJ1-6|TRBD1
CASRAGQGGSPLHF
TGTGCCAGTAGGGCTGGACAGGGAGGGTCACCCCTCCACTTT
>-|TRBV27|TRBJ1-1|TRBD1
CASSPGTGLGNTEAFF
TGTGCCAGCAGTCCCGGGACAGGTTTGGGGAACACTGAAGCTTTCTTT
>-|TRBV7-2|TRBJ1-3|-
CASSLNQGSTGNTIYF
TGTGCCAGCAGCTTAAATCAGGGGAGTACGGGAAACACCATATATTTT
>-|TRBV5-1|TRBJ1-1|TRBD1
CASSLQGMNTEAFF
TGCGCCAGCAGCTTACAGGGGATGAACACTGAAGCTTTCTTT
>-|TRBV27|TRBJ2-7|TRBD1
CASKWGQSSYEQYF
TGTGCCAGCAAGTGGGGACAGAGTTCCTACGAGCAGTACTTC
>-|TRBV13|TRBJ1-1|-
CASSLLGANTEAFF
TGTGCCAGCAGCTTATTGGGGGCGAACACTGAAGCTTTCTTT
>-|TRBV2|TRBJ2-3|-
CASSEYRGGTQYF
TGTGCCAGCAGTGAATATAGGGGGGGTACGCAGTATTTT
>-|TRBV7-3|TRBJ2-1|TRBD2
CASSPGGSYNEQFF
TGTGCCAGCAGCCCGGGGGGCTCCTACAATGAGCAGTTCTTC
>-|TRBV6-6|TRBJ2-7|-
CASSYDLVSYEQYF
TGTGCCAGCAGTTACGACTTAGTATCCTACGAGCAGTACTTC